This T cell receptor (beta chain) was retrieved from a study of OX40 agonist ivuxolimab in advanced cancers. Study observations and caveats: In the 0.1 to 3.0 mg/kg range, CD4+ and CD8+ blood T cells had expanded clonally by week 6.

CDR1 and CDR2 (germline): SGHTA, FQGTGA. The CDR3 totals 14 residues. The V end lost 4 bases, the J end lost 6 bases, and 14 bases lay between the germline ends. A note on this clone: What it binds is not known.

Sequencing was performed with immunoSEQ multiplex PCR; in TCRdb, only in-frame clones are kept and a portion is missing. The sample lists around 83,000 clones, under 95% occurring once. If patients had autoimmune disease history or systemic immunosuppression, they were excluded. This sequence joins TRBV7-3 and TRBJ2-3, with TRBD2 as a possible D gene (6 bases). The clonotype was recovered from an adult with an advanced solid tumor such as melanoma, head and neck, liver or kidney cancer. The sequencing here drew on CD4+ or CD8+ T cells sorted from blood, taken in a trial of the OX40 agonist ivuxolimab. CDR3 amino acids: CASSSGTPPDTQYF. CDR3 DNA sequence: TGTGCCAGCAGCTCGGGGACTCCACCCGATACGCAGTATTTT. Based on the CDR3 plus reference TRBV7-3 and TRBJ2-3, the full variable domain is GAGVSQTPSNKVTEKGKYVELRCDPISGHTALYWYRQSLGQGPEFLIYFQGTGAADDSGLPNDRFFAVRPEGSVSTLKIQRTERGDSAVYLCASSSGTPPDTQYFGPGTRLTVL.